Listed below are T cell receptor beta chains from one sample, sequenced in a study of cytomegalovirus exposure and HLA in healthy donors. Clones were read by immunoSEQ multiplex PCR, and TCRdb kept only the in-frame ones, dropping some. The sample holds fewer than 200,000 clones. Sequencing input: PBMCs. These receptor sequences come from a woman aged 55-69 years in good health and CMV-seronegative. Each CDR3 is given without its conserved first and last residue. A D gene is named only where the DNA matches it firmly.

CDR3aa	j_gene	d_gene	v_gene
ASSLEIAWIADTQY	TRBJ2-3	NA	TRBV5-8
ASSYSMSGTDTQY	TRBJ2-3	NA	TRBV6-6
ASSLSGTSGISH	TRBJ2-4	TRBD2	TRBV7-2
ASTSLGLQY	TRBJ2-4	NA	TRBV19
ASSATPGQANFFYGYT	TRBJ1-2	TRBD1	TRBV6-1
ASSQRQGNTEAF	TRBJ1-1	TRBD1	TRBV4-3
ASSEASQTYEQY	TRBJ2-7	NA	TRBV2
ASSREWEYEQY	TRBJ2-7	NA	TRBV5-1
ASSLGATSALSEQY	TRBJ2-7	TRBD2	TRBV5-4
ASRGPDSNQPQH	TRBJ1-5	NA	TRBV6-5
ASSLQRELLEQY	TRBJ2-7	TRBD2	TRBV27
ASSLFGASLSSYYEQY	TRBJ2-7	NA	TRBV5-5
ASSPERSFGTQY	TRBJ2-5	NA	TRBV18
ASSSSPTGLAKNIQY	TRBJ2-4	NA	TRBV4-1
ASSGNRASGNTIY	TRBJ1-3	NA	TRBV9
ASSRDRVGTEAF	TRBJ1-1	TRBD1	TRBV11-2
AGGQRRREQY	NA	NA	TRBV2
ASSQDAAGWAGELF	TRBJ2-2	NA	TRBV4-2